These T cell receptor beta chains were read from a single sample in a study of blood T cell repertoires in COVID-19. Sequenced by immunoSEQ multiplex PCR; TCRdb stores in-frame clones only, minus some. Among about 88,000 clones listed, 90% were seen once. The sequencing input was peripheral blood. These receptors were obtained from a man in his sixties with acute or convalescent COVID-19. The CDR3 runs from the conserved cysteine through the conserved F or W. Fields, in order: CDR3 protein, CDR3 DNA, V gene, D gene, clone size, J gene. The D gene is left open where the match is weak. Part of the rows lack a size; the others show once, few, many or a class for expanded clones.

cdr3_aa: CATSGGPGQSTNEKLFF
cdr3_nt: TGTGCCACCAGCGGAGGCCCGGGACAGTCAACTAATGAAAAACTGTTTTTT
v_call: TRBV15
d_call: TRBD1
clone_size: NA
j_call: TRBJ1-4

cdr3_aa: CAIRPDRANTEAFF
cdr3_nt: TGTGCCATCAGACCAGACAGGGCGAACACTGAAGCTTTCTTT
v_call: TRBV10-3
d_call: TRBD1
clone_size: NA
j_call: TRBJ1-1

cdr3_aa: CASSYSPQSYTDTQYF
cdr3_nt: TGTGCCAGCAGTTACTCGCCCCAGTCTTACACAGATACGCAGTATTTT
v_call: TRBV6-2/TRBV6-3
d_call: NA
clone_size: NA
j_call: TRBJ2-3

cdr3_aa: CASRTGTTYEQYF
cdr3_nt: TGTGCCAGCAGAACAGGGACCACCTACGAGCAGTACTTC
v_call: TRBV11-2
d_call: NA
clone_size: NA
j_call: TRBJ2-7

cdr3_aa: CASSIASGYNEQFF
cdr3_nt: TGTGCCAGTAGTATAGCTAGCGGGTACAATGAGCAGTTCTTC
v_call: TRBV19
d_call: TRBD2
clone_size: NA
j_call: TRBJ2-1

cdr3_aa: CASSLAGTGDQPQHF
cdr3_nt: TGTGCCAGCAGCTTAGCCGGGACAGGGGATCAGCCCCAGCATTTT
v_call: TRBV7-6
d_call: TRBD1
clone_size: NA
j_call: TRBJ1-5

cdr3_aa: CASSIDTSYGYTF
cdr3_nt: TGTGCCAGTAGTATAGACACAAGCTATGGCTACACCTTC
v_call: TRBV19
d_call: NA
clone_size: NA
j_call: TRBJ1-2

cdr3_aa: CASSRTGEVTDTQYF
cdr3_nt: TGTGCCAGCAGTCGGACAGGGGAAGTCACAGATACGCAGTATTTT
v_call: TRBV6-5
d_call: TRBD1
clone_size: NA
j_call: TRBJ2-3

cdr3_aa: CASSRGGVNYGYTF
cdr3_nt: TGTGCCAGCAGCAGAGGGGGGGTTAACTATGGCTACACCTTC
v_call: TRBV5-4
d_call: NA
clone_size: NA
j_call: TRBJ1-2

cdr3_aa: CASSQVGGSETQYF
cdr3_nt: TGCGCCAGCAGCCAAGTAGGAGGGAGTGAGACCCAGTACTTC
v_call: TRBV4-3
d_call: NA
clone_size: NA
j_call: TRBJ2-5

cdr3_aa: CASSLETVNNSPLHF
cdr3_nt: TGTGCCAGCAGCTTAGAAACGGTGAATAATTCACCCCTCCACTTT
v_call: TRBV7-2
d_call: NA
clone_size: NA
j_call: TRBJ1-6

cdr3_aa: CASSIKGGRRTEAFF
cdr3_nt: TGTGCCAGTAGTATAAAGGGGGGGCGTCGGACTGAAGCTTTCTTT
v_call: TRBV19
d_call: NA
clone_size: NA
j_call: TRBJ1-1

cdr3_aa: CASRRTGVNYGYTF
cdr3_nt: TGTGCCAGCAGGCGTACAGGGGTTAACTATGGCTACACCTTC
v_call: TRBV27
d_call: TRBD1
clone_size: NA
j_call: TRBJ1-2

cdr3_aa: CASSHARNLRELFF
cdr3_nt: TGCGCCAGCAGCCATGCTAGGAACCTAAGGGAGCTGTTTTTT
v_call: TRBV4-3
d_call: NA
clone_size: NA
j_call: TRBJ2-2

cdr3_aa: CASSLVGGMNTEAFF
cdr3_nt: TGTGCCAGCAGCTTAGTCGGGGGAATGAACACTGAAGCTTTCTTT
v_call: TRBV7-2
d_call: NA
clone_size: NA
j_call: TRBJ1-1

cdr3_aa: CASSTREGGVHGPYEQYF
cdr3_nt: TGTGCCAGTAGTACCCGCGAAGGGGGCGTCCACGGGCCCTACGAGCAGTACTTC
v_call: TRBV19
d_call: TRBD1
clone_size: NA
j_call: TRBJ2-7

cdr3_aa: CASSYGTGYTF
cdr3_nt: TGTGCCAGCAGTTACGGGACAGGCTACACCTTC
v_call: TRBV6-6
d_call: NA
clone_size: NA
j_call: TRBJ1-2

cdr3_aa: CASSDGSWGDQPQHF
cdr3_nt: TGTGCCAGCAGTGATGGCTCCTGGGGGGATCAGCCCCAGCATTTT
v_call: TRBV2
d_call: NA
clone_size: once
j_call: TRBJ1-5

cdr3_aa: CASSDGTGYSNQPQHF
cdr3_nt: TGTGCCAGTAGTGATGGGACAGGGTATAGCAATCAGCCCCAGCATTTT
v_call: TRBV19
d_call: TRBD1
clone_size: NA
j_call: TRBJ1-5

cdr3_aa: CASSSTDYGYTF
cdr3_nt: TGTGCCAGCAGTTCGACAGACTATGGCTACACCTTC
v_call: TRBV28
d_call: NA
clone_size: NA
j_call: TRBJ1-2

cdr3_aa: CASSSAGLSKNIQYF
cdr3_nt: TGTGCCAGCAGCTCGGCGGGTTTGAGCAAAAACATTCAGTACTTC
v_call: TRBV28
d_call: NA
clone_size: NA
j_call: TRBJ2-4

cdr3_aa: CASSTGGGWGYTF
cdr3_nt: TGTGCCAGCAGCACAGGGGGCGGATGGGGCTACACCTTC
v_call: TRBV28
d_call: TRBD1
clone_size: NA
j_call: TRBJ1-2

cdr3_aa: CASSPQGAGEQYF
cdr3_nt: TGCGCCAGCAGCCCTCAGGGGGCGGGCGAGCAGTACTTC
v_call: TRBV4-3
d_call: TRBD1
clone_size: NA
j_call: TRBJ2-7

cdr3_aa: CAAQGQTNTGELFF
cdr3_nt: TGTGCCGCCCAAGGACAGACAAACACCGGGGAGCTGTTTTTT
v_call: TRBV24-1
d_call: NA
clone_size: NA
j_call: TRBJ2-2

cdr3_aa: CASRGHEQYF
cdr3_nt: TGTGCCAGCAGGGGGCATGAGCAGTACTTC
v_call: TRBV28
d_call: NA
clone_size: NA
j_call: TRBJ2-7

cdr3_aa: CASSQDLAGRRTGELFF
cdr3_nt: TGTGCCAGCAGCCAAGATTTGGCGGGGAGGCGGACCGGGGAGCTGTTTTTT
v_call: TRBV3-1/TRBV3-2
d_call: NA
clone_size: NA
j_call: TRBJ2-2

cdr3_aa: CASSVSGRPNEQFF
cdr3_nt: TGTGCCAGCAGCGTCTCCGGGAGGCCTAATGAGCAGTTCTTC
v_call: TRBV9
d_call: TRBD2
clone_size: NA
j_call: TRBJ2-1

cdr3_aa: CASSLAAAGGDTEAFF
cdr3_nt: TGTGCCAGCAGCTTAGCCGCGGCGGGCGGGGACACTGAAGCTTTCTTT
v_call: TRBV7-2
d_call: NA
clone_size: NA
j_call: TRBJ1-1

cdr3_aa: CASSSTGINTEAFF
cdr3_nt: TGTGCCAGCAGCTCAACCGGGATAAACACTGAAGCTTTCTTT
v_call: TRBV7-8
d_call: NA
clone_size: NA
j_call: TRBJ1-1

cdr3_aa: CASRPQTGLGYGYTF
cdr3_nt: TGTGCCAGCAGACCCCAGACAGGGCTCGGCTATGGCTACACCTTC
v_call: TRBV28
d_call: TRBD1
clone_size: NA
j_call: TRBJ1-2

cdr3_aa: CASSLRGGNSPLHF
cdr3_nt: TGTGCCAGCAGTTTACGGGGGGGGAATTCACCCCTCCACTTT
v_call: TRBV28
d_call: NA
clone_size: NA
j_call: TRBJ1-6

cdr3_aa: CATGLAQETQYF
cdr3_nt: TGTGCCACCGGGCTAGCCCAAGAGACCCAGTACTTC
v_call: TRBV6-5
d_call: NA
clone_size: NA
j_call: TRBJ2-5

cdr3_aa: CATSVSGTYEQYF
cdr3_nt: TGTGCCACCAGCGTTAGCGGGACGTACGAGCAGTACTTC
v_call: TRBV15
d_call: TRBD2
clone_size: NA
j_call: TRBJ2-7

cdr3_aa: CASSQEFAGAYEQYF
cdr3_nt: TGCGCCAGCAGCCAAGAATTCGCGGGAGCTTACGAGCAGTACTTC
v_call: TRBV4-3
d_call: TRBD2
clone_size: NA
j_call: TRBJ2-7

cdr3_aa: CASRRDTGELFF
cdr3_nt: TGTGCCAGCAGAAGAGACACCGGGGAGCTGTTTTTT
v_call: TRBV7-2
d_call: NA
clone_size: few
j_call: TRBJ2-2

cdr3_aa: CASRSGGGANQPQHF
cdr3_nt: TGTGCCAGTAGATCCGGGGGGGGAGCAAATCAGCCCCAGCATTTT
v_call: TRBV19
d_call: NA
clone_size: NA
j_call: TRBJ1-5

cdr3_aa: CASSFPSYNEQFF
cdr3_nt: TGTGCCAGCAGTTTCCCATCCTACAATGAGCAGTTCTTC
v_call: TRBV28
d_call: NA
clone_size: NA
j_call: TRBJ2-1

cdr3_aa: CATSDPGLAGYNEQFF
cdr3_nt: TGTGCCACCAGTGACCCGGGACTAGCGGGATACAATGAGCAGTTCTTC
v_call: TRBV24-1
d_call: TRBD2
clone_size: NA
j_call: TRBJ2-1

cdr3_aa: CASSLGQGAYEQYF
cdr3_nt: TGTGCCAGCAGCTTGGGTCAGGGCGCCTACGAGCAGTACTTC
v_call: TRBV5-5
d_call: NA
clone_size: NA
j_call: TRBJ2-7

cdr3_aa: CASSLGGRVDNEQFF
cdr3_nt: TGCGCCAGCAGCTTAGGCGGGAGAGTTGACAATGAGCAGTTCTTC
v_call: TRBV5-1
d_call: TRBD2
clone_size: once
j_call: TRBJ2-1

cdr3_aa: CASSQTPKGASGYTF
cdr3_nt: TGTGCCAGCAGCCAAACCCCGAAGGGGGCAAGCGGCTACACCTTC
v_call: TRBV4-2
d_call: TRBD1
clone_size: NA
j_call: TRBJ1-2

cdr3_aa: CASSEGSGTQETQYF
cdr3_nt: TGTGCCAGCAGTGAAGGTAGCGGGACACAAGAGACCCAGTACTTC
v_call: TRBV2
d_call: TRBD2
clone_size: once
j_call: TRBJ2-5

cdr3_aa: CASSPPGTGDGQPQHF
cdr3_nt: TGTGCCAGCAGTCCACCCGGGACAGGGGACGGTCAGCCCCAGCATTTT
v_call: TRBV28
d_call: TRBD1
clone_size: NA
j_call: TRBJ1-5

cdr3_aa: CSVKDRQETQYF
cdr3_nt: TGCAGCGTCAAGGACAGACAAGAGACCCAGTACTTC
v_call: TRBV29-1
d_call: NA
clone_size: NA
j_call: TRBJ2-5

cdr3_aa: CASSQDEVLAGGTYEQYF
cdr3_nt: TGTGCCAGCAGCCAAGATGAGGTACTAGCGGGAGGCACCTACGAGCAGTACTTC
v_call: TRBV3-1/TRBV3-2
d_call: TRBD2
clone_size: NA
j_call: TRBJ2-7

cdr3_aa: CASSSRARGGFNEQFF
cdr3_nt: TGTGCCAGCAGCTCTCGGGCCAGGGGCGGGTTCAATGAGCAGTTCTTC
v_call: TRBV7-6
d_call: NA
clone_size: NA
j_call: TRBJ2-1

cdr3_aa: CASSTGSVRSYEQYF
cdr3_nt: TGTGCCAGCTCAACAGGCTCGGTCCGCTCCTACGAGCAGTACTTC
v_call: TRBV18
d_call: NA
clone_size: NA
j_call: TRBJ2-7

cdr3_aa: CASSWGQNPYEQYF
cdr3_nt: TGTGCCAGCTCATGGGGACAGAATCCCTACGAGCAGTACTTC
v_call: TRBV18
d_call: TRBD1
clone_size: NA
j_call: TRBJ2-7

cdr3_aa: CASSVSAQGFLSYEQYF
cdr3_nt: TGTGCCAGCAGCGTCTCGGCTCAGGGTTTCCTCTCCTACGAGCAGTACTTC
v_call: TRBV7-9
d_call: NA
clone_size: once
j_call: TRBJ2-7

cdr3_aa: CASSALAGGPYEQYF
cdr3_nt: TGTGCCAGCAGCGCGCTAGCGGGAGGTCCCTACGAGCAGTACTTC
v_call: TRBV11-2
d_call: TRBD2
clone_size: NA
j_call: TRBJ2-7

cdr3_aa: CSAAGAEAFF
cdr3_nt: TGCAGCGCTGCGGGGGCTGAAGCTTTCTTT
v_call: TRBV29-1
d_call: NA
clone_size: NA
j_call: TRBJ1-1

cdr3_aa: CASSLDGAGATNEKLFF
cdr3_nt: TGTGCCAGCAGCTTAGATGGGGCAGGTGCAACTAATGAAAAACTGTTTTTT
v_call: TRBV11-2
d_call: NA
clone_size: NA
j_call: TRBJ1-4

cdr3_aa: CSVGTGPNSPLHF
cdr3_nt: TGCAGCGTTGGGACAGGGCCAAATTCACCCCTCCACTTT
v_call: TRBV29-1
d_call: TRBD1
clone_size: NA
j_call: TRBJ1-6